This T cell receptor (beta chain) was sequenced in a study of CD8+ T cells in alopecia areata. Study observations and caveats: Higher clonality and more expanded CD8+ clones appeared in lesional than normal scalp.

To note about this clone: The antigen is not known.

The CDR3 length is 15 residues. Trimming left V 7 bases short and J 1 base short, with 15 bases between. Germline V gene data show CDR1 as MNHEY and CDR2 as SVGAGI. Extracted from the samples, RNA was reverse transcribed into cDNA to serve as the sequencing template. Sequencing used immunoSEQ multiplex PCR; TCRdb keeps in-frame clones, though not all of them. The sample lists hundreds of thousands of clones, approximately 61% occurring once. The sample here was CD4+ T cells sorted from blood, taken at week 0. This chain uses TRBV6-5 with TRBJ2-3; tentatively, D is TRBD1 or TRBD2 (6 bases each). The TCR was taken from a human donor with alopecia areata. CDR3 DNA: TGTGCCAGCATCGCAAGGGGGGAGGGCACAGATACGCAGTATTTT. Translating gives CASIARGEGTDTQYF.